This T cell receptor beta chain emerged from a study of OX40 agonist ivuxolimab in advanced cancers. Study outcomes and limitations: More expanded clones were seen, on average, in CD8+ T cells than in CD4+. There was clonal expansion of CD4+ and CD8+ blood T cells by week 6 at 0.1 to 3.0 mg/kg. In the expanded peripheral T cells, antigen specificity was never determined.

Repertoires were generated with immunoSEQ multiplex PCR, while TCRdb's copy carries only in-frame clones and drops some. Among around 76,000 clones, approximately 82% were seen once, and the ten largest hold about 1%. As concerns this clone: Antigen unknown.

This material consisted of CD4+ or CD8+ T cells sorted from blood, taken in a trial of the OX40 agonist ivuxolimab. This TCR was sampled from an adult with an advanced solid tumor such as melanoma, head and neck, liver or kidney cancer.

CDR3 sequence reads: CASTLDTEAFF. In nucleotides, the CDR3 is TGTGCCAGCACGCTGGACACTGAAGCTTTCTTT. The chain employs TRBV2 and TRBJ1-1; D remains unclear. Trimming took 7 bases from V and 3 from J, leaving 6 bases between them. Germline CDR1 and CDR2: SNHLY and FYNNEI. The length of the CDR3 is 11 residues.